The 19 T cell receptor beta chains reported below all come from one sample, sequenced in a study of a mutant IDH1 vaccine in newly diagnosed glioma. This table comes from immunoSEQ multiplex PCR, and its TCRdb copy is limited to in-frame clones, with some not included. Seen here are around 30,000 clones, around 80% observed once, and the top ten hold less than 9.5%. Antigens for these TCRs are unknown. The time point: week 23, last vaccination. The study gave 300 ug of mutant IDH1 20-mer peptide per vaccine dose, with topical imiquimod. The material was PBMCs, obtained from a glioma patient whose treatment included an IDH1 peptide vaccine. The receptor set was obtained from a woman aged 18 to 35 with glioma.

Notes on this clone: An end of the junction differs from the germline gene, which may be a read error. The chain has TRBV7-7 and TRBJ2-5; a possible D gene is TRBD1 (5 bases). Germline-derived CDR1 and CDR2 are SSHAT and FNYEAQ (reference sequence). CDR3 length: 12 residues. The CDR3 DNA reads as TGTGCTAGCAGCTTAGGGGCCGGACACCCAAACTTC. It specifies CASSLGAGHPNF.

This clone turned up a few times. This sequence joins TRBV7-9 and TRBJ2-1, with 7 bases lining up with TRBD2. CDR3 length: 17 residues. Germline-derived CDR1 and CDR2 are SEHNR and FQNEAQ (reference sequence). V was clipped by 5 bases and J by 6 bases; unmatched bases: 16. In DNA, the CDR3 is TGTGCCAGCAGCCCGACACTTGGACTAGGGCAGGTCAATGAGCAGTTCTTC. Translating gives CASSPTLGLGQVNEQFF.

This clone was recorded only once. The chain couples TRBV6-5 to TRBJ2-1; the D gene is possibly TRBD1 (6 bases). This CDR3 spans 14 amino acids. The germline V gene has CDR1 MNHEY and CDR2 SVGAGI. With 2 bases removed from V and 8 bases from J, the gap between germline ends came to 13 bases. CDR3 sequence: CASSYAGVWDEQFF. The CDR3 DNA reads TGTGCCAGCAGTTACGCAGGGGTCTGGGATGAGCAGTTCTTC.

The chain carries TRBV7-2 and TRBJ2-6, with unresolved D. CDR3 size: 15 residues. V gave up 5 bases and J gave up 0 bases, with 8 bases separating them. From germline, CDR1 is SGHTA and CDR2 FQGNSA. The CDR3 bases are TGTGCCAGCAGCCCTACTGCCTCTGGGGCCAACGTCCTGACTTTC. Amino acid sequence: CASSPTASGANVLTF.

The chain's CDR3 is CATSPGTSGNNEQFF. The CDR3 nucleotides are TGTGCCACCAGCCCCGGGACTAGCGGCAACAATGAGCAGTTCTTC. The gene calls are TRBV15 and TRBJ2-1, with 11 bases fitting TRBD2. The CDR3 contains 15 residues. Germline lookup yields CDR1 LNHNV and CDR2 YYDKDF (reference sequence). The junction had 5 bases not matched to a gene; V was cut back by 5 bases and J by 5 bases.

The chain carries TRBV6-5 and TRBJ1-1, with D tentatively TRBD1 (6 bases). Germline V gives CDR1 MNHEY, CDR2 SVGAGI. The CDR3 length is 13 residues. V gave up 7 bases and J gave up 7 bases, with 16 bases separating them. CDR3 sequence reads: CASTSRGAGEAFF. As DNA, the CDR3 is TGTGCCAGCACTTCGCGGGGGGCAGGTGAAGCTTTCTTT.

The sample holds a few counts of this clone. The chain joins TRBV4-2 to TRBJ1-1; TRBD1 might be the D (5 bases). Germline V CDR1 and CDR2: LGHNA, YNFKEQ. V lost 4 bases to trimming and J lost 0 bases, with 21 bases between them. There are 18 residues in the CDR3. CDR3 protein: CASSRSRTGSLLNTEAFF. The CDR3 DNA reads TGTGCCAGCAGCCGAAGTCGCACAGGCTCGTTACTGAACACTGAAGCTTTCTTT.

The CDR3 loop reads CASSLSQGSNEKLFF. The CDR3 coding sequence is TGTGCCAGCAGCTTGTCGCAGGGCAGTAATGAAAAACTGTTTTTT. The rearrangement links TRBV11-2 to TRBJ1-4; D may be TRBD1 (5 bases). This CDR3 spans 15 amino acids. Trimming took off 3 bases at V and 4 bases at J, with 12 bases between the two ends. Per the germline V gene, CDR1 is SGHAT and CDR2 is FQNNGV.

The genes are TRBV6-5 and TRBJ2-7; D perhaps matches TRBD1 (5 bases). This CDR3 contains 13 residues. V lost 2 bases and J 3 bases, leaving 8 bases between the germline ends. Germline CDR1 and CDR2: MNHEY and SVGAGI. The CDR3 DNA is TGTGCCAGCAGTTACCGGCAGGGCTACGAGCAGTACTTC. The encoded protein is CASSYRQGYEQYF.

The chain links TRBV18 to TRBJ1-2; 10 nucleotides line up with TRBD1. This CDR3 comprises 17 residues. With V trimmed by 4 bases and J by 1 base, 9 bases remained unmatched. CDR1 and CDR2 (germline): KGHSH, LQKENI. CDR3 region: CASSLDRGTLDNYGYTF. CDR3 nucleotide sequence: TGTGCCAGCTCACTGGACAGGGGGACTTTGGATAACTATGGCTACACCTTC.

The chain joins TRBV7-6 to TRBJ1-3, with D unresolved. V was shortened by 1 base and J by 7 bases, with 14 bases between the two germline ends. Germline values: CDR1 SGHVS, CDR2 FNYEAQ. The CDR3 extends over 15 amino acids. The CDR3 region has the DNA TGTGCCAGCAGCTTAGAGGAGTCTCCGCGGAACACCATATATTTT. Amino acids: CASSLEESPRNTIYF.

CDR3 DNA: TGTGCCAGCAGCTTAGCCGAACAAGAGACCCAGTACTTC. Its protein is CASSLAEQETQYF. The V gene is TRBV7-6, the J gene TRBJ2-5; D remains ambiguous. V dropped 0 bases and J dropped 2 bases, with 4 bases sitting between them. Germline V gives CDR1 SGHVS, CDR2 FNYEAQ. CDR3 length equals 13 residues.

This chain uses TRBV7-9 with TRBJ2-1, with no clear D. CDR3 length: 10 amino acids. From germline, CDR1 is SEHNR and CDR2 FQNEAQ (reference sequence). Trimming took off 4 bases at V and 5 bases at J, with 0 bases between the two ends. CDR3 DNA: TGTGCCAGCAGCTACAATGAGCAGTTCTTC. Translation gives CASSYNEQFF.

The genes are TRBV7-2 and TRBJ2-1, with 16 bases aligning to TRBD2. There are 17 residues in the CDR3. Germline trimming cut 5 bases from V and 6 bases from J; bases unmatched to any gene: 7. CDR1 is SGHTA and CDR2 is FQGNSA in the germline V gene. The CDR3 nucleotides read TGTGCCAGCAGCAGGGGACTAGCGGGAGGGGTCGCCAATGAGCAGTTCTTC. It yields the protein CASSRGLAGGVANEQFF.

About this clone: The same CDR3 also results from other DNA sequences found in this sample. The genes are TRBV6-1 and TRBJ2-1; D gene uncertain. This CDR3 contains 12 residues. Germline values: CDR1 MNHNS, CDR2 SASEGT. V lost 2 bases and J 6 bases, leaving 5 bases between the germline ends. This CDR3 reads CASSEPGNEQFF. The CDR3 DNA is TGTGCCAGCAGTGAACCGGGCAATGAGCAGTTCTTC.

The chain carries TRBV4-3 and TRBJ2-7; no clear D. The germline gives CDR1 LGHNA, CDR2 YSLEER. The CDR3 spans 13 residues. V was cut by 1 base and J by 3 bases, with 7 bases left in between. The CDR3 nucleotides are TGCGCCAGCAGCCAAGCTCACTACTACGAGCAGTACTTC. Translation: CASSQAHYYEQYF.

The chain recombines TRBV27 with TRBJ1-5; tentatively, D is TRBD1 (5 bases). The germline V gene has CDR1 MNHEY and CDR2 SMNVEV (reference sequence). Trimming stripped 3 bases from V and 2 bases from J, with 8 bases between. This CDR3 has 14 amino acids. The CDR3 DNA reads as TGTGCCAGCAGTTTGGGAGGGGGCAATCAGCCCCAGCATTTT. This gives the protein CASSLGGGNQPQHF.

This chain joins TRBV2 and TRBJ2-5; no firm D call. CDR1 and CDR2 (germline): SNHLY, FYNNEI. CDR3 length: 13 residues. Trimming shortened V by 4 bases and J by 7 bases, and 13 bases separated the two germline ends. CDR3 loop: CASSAEEVGTQYF. CDR3 in DNA: TGTGCCAGCAGTGCCGAGGAAGTCGGGACCCAGTACTTC.

The V and J genes are TRBV19 and TRBJ2-7, with 7 bases identical to TRBD1. Per the germline V gene, CDR1 is LNHDA and CDR2 is SQIVND (reference sequence). V gave up 5 bases and J gave up 3 bases; unmatched junction bases: 13. CDR3 size: 16 residues. The CDR3 is CASSRESGTVGYEQYF. As DNA, the CDR3 is TGTGCCAGTAGTCGAGAGTCCGGGACAGTTGGCTACGAGCAGTACTTC.